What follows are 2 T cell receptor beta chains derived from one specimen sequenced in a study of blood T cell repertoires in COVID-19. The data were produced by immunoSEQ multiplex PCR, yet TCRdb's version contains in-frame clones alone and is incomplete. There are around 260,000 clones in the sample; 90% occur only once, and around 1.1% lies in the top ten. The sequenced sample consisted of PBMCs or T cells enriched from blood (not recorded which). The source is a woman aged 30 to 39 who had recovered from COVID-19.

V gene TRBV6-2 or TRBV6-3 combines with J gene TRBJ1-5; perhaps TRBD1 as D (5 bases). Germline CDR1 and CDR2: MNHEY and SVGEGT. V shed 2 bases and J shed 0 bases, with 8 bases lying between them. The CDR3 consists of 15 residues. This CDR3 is CASSYDSFSNQPQHF. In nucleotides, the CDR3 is TGTGCCAGCAGTTACGACAGTTTTAGCAATCAGCCCCAGCATTTT.

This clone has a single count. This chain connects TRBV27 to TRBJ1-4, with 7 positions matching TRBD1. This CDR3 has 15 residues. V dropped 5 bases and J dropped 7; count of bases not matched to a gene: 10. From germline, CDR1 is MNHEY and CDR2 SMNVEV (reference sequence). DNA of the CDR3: TGTGCCAGCAGTGCGACAGGGTGGGGAGGTGAAAAACTGTTTTTT. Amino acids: CASSATGWGGEKLFF.